This T cell receptor (beta chain) was recovered during a study of blood T cells in healthy people across ages. General study findings and limits: There were more naive CD4+ cells and higher diversity in long-lived donors than in aged donors.

Isolating PBMCs gave at least 6 million of these cells per sample. A sample-barcoded 5' primer and a J-beta primer mix were used in a second PCR of roughly 7 to 12 cycles. TCRdb re-called the 5' RACE reads through MiXCR, storing one row per CDR3 protein. The profile shows hundreds of thousands of distinct CDR3 sequences, 45% to 65% of them singletons. Trimming left V 4 bases short and J 1 base short, with 15 bases between. The germline gives CDR1 DFQATT, CDR2 SNEGSKA (reference sequence). CDR3 size: 15 residues. About this clonotype itself: Its antigen remains unidentified.

Sequenced material: blood. The receptor was isolated from a man aged 55 to 70 in good health. V and J are TRBV20-1 and TRBJ2-3; D is undetermined. The CDR3 reads CSANRPKLGTDTQYF. The DNA for the CDR3 is TGCAGTGCTAACAGACCCAAACTGGGCACAGATACGCAGTATTTT.